The clone carrying this TCR beta chain was recorded only once. Cohort 3 donors were reported recovered after two negative PCRs, clearance, or symptom resolution. Source study methods: Reference gene primer amplification gave estimated nucleated cell counts. The repertoire was sequenced with immunoSEQ multiplex PCR; TCRdb's copy has only in-frame clones and lacks some. V and J calls and clone size are copied from that table; D and trimming were computed from the DNA. The sample yields about 150,000 clones, less than 90% seen once. This sample stems from a study of blood T cell repertoires in COVID-19. The overall study: COVID-19 samples collected from the United States, Italy and Spain covered acute and convalescent phases.

V shed 7 bases, J shed 0 bases, and the junction held 9 bases outside the gene matches. The CDR3 is made up of 17 amino acids. Germline CDR1 reads MDHEN; CDR2 reads SYDVKM. V usage is TRBV28 and J usage is TRBJ2-1; TRBD2 matches at 10 bases. The sequence was obtained from a woman between 45 and 60 years old who had recovered from COVID-19. Sequencing was performed on PBMCs or T cells enriched from blood (not recorded which). As DNA, the CDR3 is TGTGCCAGCACTCTAGCGGGAGTGTCGAGCTCCTACAATGAGCAGTTCTTC. Translating gives CASTLAGVSSSYNEQFF.